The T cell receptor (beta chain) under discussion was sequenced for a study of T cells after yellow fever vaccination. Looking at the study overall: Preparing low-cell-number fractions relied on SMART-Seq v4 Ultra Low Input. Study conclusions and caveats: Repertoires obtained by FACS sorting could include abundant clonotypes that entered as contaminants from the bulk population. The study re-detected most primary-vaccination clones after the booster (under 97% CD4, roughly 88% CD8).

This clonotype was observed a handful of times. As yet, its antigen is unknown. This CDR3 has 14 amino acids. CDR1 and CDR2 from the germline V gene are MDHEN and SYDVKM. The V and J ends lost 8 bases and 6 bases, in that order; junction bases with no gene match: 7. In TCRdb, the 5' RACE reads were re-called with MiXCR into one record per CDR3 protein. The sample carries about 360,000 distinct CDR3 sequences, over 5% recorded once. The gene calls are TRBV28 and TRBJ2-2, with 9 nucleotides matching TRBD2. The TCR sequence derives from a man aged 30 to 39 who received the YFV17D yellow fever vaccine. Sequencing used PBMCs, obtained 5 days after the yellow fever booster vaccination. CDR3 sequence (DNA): TGTGCCAGCTTAGCGGGAGAAAGAGCCGGGGAGCTGTTTTTT. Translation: CASLAGERAGELFF.